This entry concerns a single T cell receptor (beta chain). The repertoire was sequenced with immunoSEQ multiplex PCR; TCRdb's copy has only in-frame clones and lacks some. This table holds more than 60,000 clones, approximately 93% found once. The sample originates from a study of technical replicates of blood from a handful of donors. Trimming cost V 2 bases and J 8 bases, with 22 bases left between them. This CDR3 is built from 16 residues. The V gene's germline CDR1 is GTSNPN and CDR2 SVGIG (reference sequence). Sequenced input: T cells isolated from PBMCs. This clonotype was obtained from a human donor in good health. The chain links TRBV30 to TRBJ1-5; TRBD1 might be the D (6 bases). The CDR3 protein is CAWSPVGGPGSEPQHF. In DNA, the CDR3 is TGTGCCTGGAGTCCCGTCGGGGGGCCTGGGAGTGAGCCCCAGCATTTT.